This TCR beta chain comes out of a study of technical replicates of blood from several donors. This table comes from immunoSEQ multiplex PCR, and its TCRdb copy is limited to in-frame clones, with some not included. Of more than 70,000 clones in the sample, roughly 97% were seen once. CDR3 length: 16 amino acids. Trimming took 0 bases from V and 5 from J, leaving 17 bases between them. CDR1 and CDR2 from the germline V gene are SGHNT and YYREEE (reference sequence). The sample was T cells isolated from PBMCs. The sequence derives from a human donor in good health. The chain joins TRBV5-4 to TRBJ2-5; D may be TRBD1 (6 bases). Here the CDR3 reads CASSLGLGPQGETQYF. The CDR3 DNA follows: TGTGCCAGCAGCTTGGGATTGGGGCCTCAGGGGGAGACCCAGTACTTC. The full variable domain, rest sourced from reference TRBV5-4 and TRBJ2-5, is ETGVTQSPTHLIKTRGQQVTLRCSSQSGHNTVSWYQQALGQGPQFIFQYYREEENGRGNFPPRFSGLQFPNYSSELNVNALELDDSALYLCASSLGLGPQGETQYFGPGTRLLVL.